This entry features one T cell receptor (beta chain) sequence. This record belongs to a study of blood T cell repertoires in COVID-19. Study-wide context: Spain, Italy and the United States supplied samples that represented acute and convalescent COVID-19.

In the original analysis: Estimates of nucleated cell counts were drawn from the amplification of reference gene primers. TCRdb keeps only in-frame clones here, not all; method: immunoSEQ multiplex PCR. V, J and clone size derive from that table, while D and trimming were established from the DNA sequence. The data show approximately 96,000 clones, 90% to 95% seen once. This CDR3 spans 14 amino acids. Trimming pared 0 bases from V and 3 bases from J, leaving 8 bases between. Germline loops: CDR1 ENHRY, CDR2 SYGVKD. The origin of this receptor is a man aged 60 to 75 with acute or convalescent COVID-19. The chain is built from TRBV10-3 and TRBJ2-5; TRBD1 is a possible D gene (6 bases). Material: peripheral blood. Here the CDR3 DNA reads TGTGCCATCAGTGAGTCGAACAGGGAAGAGACCCAGTACTTC. Encoded protein: CAISESNREETQYF.